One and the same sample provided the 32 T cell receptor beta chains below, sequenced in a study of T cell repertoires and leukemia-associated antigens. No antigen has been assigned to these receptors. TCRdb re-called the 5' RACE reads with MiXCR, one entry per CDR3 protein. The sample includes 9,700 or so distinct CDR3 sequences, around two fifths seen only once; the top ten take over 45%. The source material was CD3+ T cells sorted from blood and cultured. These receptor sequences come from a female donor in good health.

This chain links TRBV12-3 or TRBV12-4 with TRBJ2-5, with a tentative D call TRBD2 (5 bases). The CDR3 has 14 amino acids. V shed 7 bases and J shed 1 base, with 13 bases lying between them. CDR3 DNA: TGTGCCAGCAAAGGTTGGGAGATCCAAGAGACCCAGTACTTC. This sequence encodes CASKGWEIQETQYF.

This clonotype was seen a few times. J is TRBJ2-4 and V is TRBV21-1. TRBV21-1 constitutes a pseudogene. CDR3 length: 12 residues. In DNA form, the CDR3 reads TGTGCCAGCTGTACGGGCAAAAACATTCAGTACTTC. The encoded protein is CASCTGKNIQYF.

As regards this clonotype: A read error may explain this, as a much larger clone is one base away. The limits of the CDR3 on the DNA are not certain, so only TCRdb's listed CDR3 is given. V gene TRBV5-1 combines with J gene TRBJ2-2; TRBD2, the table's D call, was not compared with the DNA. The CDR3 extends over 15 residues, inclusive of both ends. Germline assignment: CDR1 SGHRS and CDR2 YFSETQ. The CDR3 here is CASSFGSGATGGLLF.

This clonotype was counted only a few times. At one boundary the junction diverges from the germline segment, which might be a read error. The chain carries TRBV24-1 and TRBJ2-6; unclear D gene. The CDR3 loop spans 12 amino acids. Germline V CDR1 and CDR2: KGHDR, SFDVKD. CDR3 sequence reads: CATRDWSNVLTF. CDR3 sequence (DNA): TGTGCCACCCGTGATTGGTCCAACGTCCTGACCTTC.

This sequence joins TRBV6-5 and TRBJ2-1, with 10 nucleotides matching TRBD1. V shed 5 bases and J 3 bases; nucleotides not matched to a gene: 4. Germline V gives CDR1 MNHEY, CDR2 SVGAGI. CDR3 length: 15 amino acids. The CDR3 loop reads CASSPGTGDYNEQFF. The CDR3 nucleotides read TGTGCCAGCAGTCCCGGGACAGGGGACTACAATGAGCAGTTCTTC.

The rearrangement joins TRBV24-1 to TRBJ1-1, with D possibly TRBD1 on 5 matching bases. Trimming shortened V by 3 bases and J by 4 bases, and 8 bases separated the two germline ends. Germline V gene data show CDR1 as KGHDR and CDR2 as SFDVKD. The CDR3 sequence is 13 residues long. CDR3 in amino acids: CATSDGGGTEAFF. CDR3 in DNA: TGTGCCACCAGTGATGGGGGAGGCACTGAAGCTTTCTTT.

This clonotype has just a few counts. The CDR3 loop is CASSLGRVSSTDTQYF. In DNA, the CDR3 is TGTGCCAGCAGTTTAGGGCGAGTCTCTAGCACAGATACGCAGTATTTT. The chain employs TRBV12-3 or TRBV12-4 and TRBJ2-3; D ambiguous. Trimming stripped 1 base from V and 0 bases from J, with 11 bases between. The CDR3 length is 16 residues.

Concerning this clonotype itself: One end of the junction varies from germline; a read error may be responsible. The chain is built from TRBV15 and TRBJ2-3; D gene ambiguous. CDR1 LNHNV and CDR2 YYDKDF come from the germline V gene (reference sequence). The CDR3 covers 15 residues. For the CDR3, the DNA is TGTGCGACCAGCAGAGGTTTTTCCGGCACAGATACGCAGTATTTT. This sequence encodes CATSRGFSGTDTQYF.

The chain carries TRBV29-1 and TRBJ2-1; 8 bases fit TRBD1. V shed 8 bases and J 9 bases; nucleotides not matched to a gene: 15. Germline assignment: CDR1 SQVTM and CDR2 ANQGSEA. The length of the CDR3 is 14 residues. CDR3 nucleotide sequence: TGCAGCTCTGTCAGGACAGGGAATTGGGGTGAGCAGTTCTTC. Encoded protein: CSSVRTGNWGEQFF.

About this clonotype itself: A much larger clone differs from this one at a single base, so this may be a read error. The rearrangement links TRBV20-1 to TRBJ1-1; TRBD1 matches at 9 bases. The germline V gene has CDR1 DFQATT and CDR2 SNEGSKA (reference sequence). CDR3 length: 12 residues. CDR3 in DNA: TGCGGTGCCTCGACAGGGGGCACTGAAGCTTTCTTT. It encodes CGASTGGTEAFF.

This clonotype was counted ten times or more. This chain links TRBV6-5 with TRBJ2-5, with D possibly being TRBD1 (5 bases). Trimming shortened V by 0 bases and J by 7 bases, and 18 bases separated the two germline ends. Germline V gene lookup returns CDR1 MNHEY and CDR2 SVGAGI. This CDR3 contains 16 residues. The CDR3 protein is CASSYSLSASQGTQYF. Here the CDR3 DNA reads TGTGCCAGCAGTTACTCGTTGTCCGCCAGCCAGGGGACCCAGTACTTC.

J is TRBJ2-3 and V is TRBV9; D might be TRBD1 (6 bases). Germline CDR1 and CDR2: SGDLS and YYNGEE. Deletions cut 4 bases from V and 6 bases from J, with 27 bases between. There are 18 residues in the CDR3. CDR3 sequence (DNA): TGTGCCAGCAGCACATCCAGGTGGTCGGACAGTGAATGGGATACGCAGTATTTT. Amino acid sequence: CASSTSRWSDSEWDTQYF.

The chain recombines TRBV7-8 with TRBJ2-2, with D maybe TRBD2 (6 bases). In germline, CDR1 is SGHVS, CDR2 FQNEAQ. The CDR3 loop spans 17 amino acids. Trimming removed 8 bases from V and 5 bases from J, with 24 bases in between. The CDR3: CASSTPRSGGGTGELFF. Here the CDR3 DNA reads TGTGCCAGCTCCACCCCTCGTAGCGGAGGCGGAACCGGGGAGCTGTTTTTT.

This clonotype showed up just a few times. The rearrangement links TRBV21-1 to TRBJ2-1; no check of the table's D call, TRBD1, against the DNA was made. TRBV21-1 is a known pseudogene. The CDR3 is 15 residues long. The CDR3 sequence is CASSNPGQGPQQQFF. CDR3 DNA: TGTGCCAGCAGCAACCCCGGACAGGGCCCCCAGCAGCAGTTCTTC.

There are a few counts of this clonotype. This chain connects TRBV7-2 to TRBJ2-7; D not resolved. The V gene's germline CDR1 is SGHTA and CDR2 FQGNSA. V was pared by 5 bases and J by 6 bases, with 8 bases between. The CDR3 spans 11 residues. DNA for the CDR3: TGTGCCAGCAGCCTGAGCTCCGAGCAGTACTTC. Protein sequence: CASSLSSEQYF.

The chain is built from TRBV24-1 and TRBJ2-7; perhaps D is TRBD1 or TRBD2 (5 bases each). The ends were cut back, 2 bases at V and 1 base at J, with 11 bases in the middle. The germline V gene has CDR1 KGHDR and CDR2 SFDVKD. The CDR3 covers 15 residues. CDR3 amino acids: CATSDSGTSSYEQYF. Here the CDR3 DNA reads TGTGCCACCAGTGATTCCGGGACCTCATCCTACGAGCAGTACTTC.

This CDR3 reads CATKQRQTTNEKLFF. The CDR3 nucleotides are TGTGCCACCAAACAACGACAGACCACTAATGAAAAACTGTTTTTT. This sequence joins TRBV24-1 and TRBJ1-4; D may be TRBD1 (5 bases). The CDR3 runs 15 residues. The V and J ends lost 8 bases and 2 bases respectively, with 14 bases between them. Germline values: CDR1 KGHDR, CDR2 SFDVKD.

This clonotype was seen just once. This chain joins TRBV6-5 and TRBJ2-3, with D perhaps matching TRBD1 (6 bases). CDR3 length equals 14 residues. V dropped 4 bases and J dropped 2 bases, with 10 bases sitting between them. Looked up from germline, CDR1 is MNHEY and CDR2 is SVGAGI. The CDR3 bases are TGTGCCAGCAGTTCGACAGGCCTCACAGATACGCAGTATTTT. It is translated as CASSSTGLTDTQYF.

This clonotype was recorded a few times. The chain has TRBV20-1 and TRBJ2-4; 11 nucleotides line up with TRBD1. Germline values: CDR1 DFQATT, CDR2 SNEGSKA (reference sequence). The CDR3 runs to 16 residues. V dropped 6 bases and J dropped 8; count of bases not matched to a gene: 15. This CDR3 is CSAYLGQGASIDIQYF. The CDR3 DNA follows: TGCAGTGCGTACCTCGGACAGGGGGCGTCAATCGACATTCAGTACTTC.

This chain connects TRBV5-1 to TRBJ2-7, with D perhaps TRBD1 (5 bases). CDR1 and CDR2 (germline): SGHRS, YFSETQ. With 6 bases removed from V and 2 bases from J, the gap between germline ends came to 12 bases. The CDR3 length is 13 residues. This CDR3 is CASNLQEAYEQYF. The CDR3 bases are TGCGCCAGCAACCTACAGGAAGCCTACGAGCAGTACTTC.

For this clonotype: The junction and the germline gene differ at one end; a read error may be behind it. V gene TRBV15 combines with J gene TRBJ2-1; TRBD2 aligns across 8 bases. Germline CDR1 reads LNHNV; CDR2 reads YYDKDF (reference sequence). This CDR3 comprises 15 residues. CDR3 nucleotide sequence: TGTGCCACCCGGGGGGGCACGAGCTCCCACAATGAGCAGTTCTTC. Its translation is CATRGGTSSHNEQFF.

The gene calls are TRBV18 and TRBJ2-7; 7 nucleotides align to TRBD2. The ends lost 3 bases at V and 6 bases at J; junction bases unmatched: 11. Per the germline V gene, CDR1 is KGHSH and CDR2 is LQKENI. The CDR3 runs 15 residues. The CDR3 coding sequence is TGTGCCAGCTCACCGGGGCGGGAGTATCCACTCGAGCAGTACTTC. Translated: CASSPGREYPLEQYF.

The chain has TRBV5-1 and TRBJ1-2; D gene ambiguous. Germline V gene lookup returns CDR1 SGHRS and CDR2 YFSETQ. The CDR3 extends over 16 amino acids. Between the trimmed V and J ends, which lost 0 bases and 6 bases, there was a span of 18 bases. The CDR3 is CASSLDSLFINNGYTF. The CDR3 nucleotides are TGCGCCAGCAGCTTGGACAGCCTTTTTATCAACAATGGCTACACCTTC.

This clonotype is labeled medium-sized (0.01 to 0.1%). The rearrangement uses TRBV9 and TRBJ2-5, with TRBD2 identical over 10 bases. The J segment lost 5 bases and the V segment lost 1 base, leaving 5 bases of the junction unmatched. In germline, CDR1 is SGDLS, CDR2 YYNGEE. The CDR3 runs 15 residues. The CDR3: CASSVSPTSGETQYF. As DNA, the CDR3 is TGTGCCAGCAGCGTATCCCCGACTAGCGGGGAGACCCAGTACTTC.

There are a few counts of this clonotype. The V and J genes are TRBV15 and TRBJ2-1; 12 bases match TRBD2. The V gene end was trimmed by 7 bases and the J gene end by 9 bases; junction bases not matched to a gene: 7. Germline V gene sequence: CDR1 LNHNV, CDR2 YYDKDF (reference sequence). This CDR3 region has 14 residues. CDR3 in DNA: TGTGCCACCAATCTAGCGGGAGGGCCTAGTGAGCAGTTCTTC. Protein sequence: CATNLAGGPSEQFF. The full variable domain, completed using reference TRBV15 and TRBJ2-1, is DAMVIQNPRYQVTQFGKPVTLSCSQTLNHNVMYWYQQKSSQAPKLLFHYYDKDFNNEADTPDNFQSRRPNTSFCFLDIRSPGLGDTAMYLCATNLAGGPSEQFFGPGTRLTVL.

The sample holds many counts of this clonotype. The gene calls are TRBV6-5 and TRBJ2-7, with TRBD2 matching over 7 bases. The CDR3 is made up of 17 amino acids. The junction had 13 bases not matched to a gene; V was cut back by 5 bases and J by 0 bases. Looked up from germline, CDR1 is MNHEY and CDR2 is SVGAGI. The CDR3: CASSRGGGTTSSYEQYF. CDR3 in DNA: TGTGCCAGCAGTAGAGGTGGGGGGACTACCAGCTCCTACGAGCAGTACTTC.

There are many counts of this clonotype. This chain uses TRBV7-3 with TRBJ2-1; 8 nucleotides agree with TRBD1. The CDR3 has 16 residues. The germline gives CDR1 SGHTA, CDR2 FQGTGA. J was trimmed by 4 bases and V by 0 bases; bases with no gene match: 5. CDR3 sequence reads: CASSLTVRGPYNEQFF. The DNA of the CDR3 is TGTGCCAGCAGCTTAACGGTCAGGGGGCCTTACAATGAGCAGTTCTTC.

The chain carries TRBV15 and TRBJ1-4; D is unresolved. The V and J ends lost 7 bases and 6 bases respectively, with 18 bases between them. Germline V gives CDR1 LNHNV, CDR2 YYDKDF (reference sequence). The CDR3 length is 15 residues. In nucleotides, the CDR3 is TGTGCCACCATCCTGCCTCTATGTGTCCATGAAAAACTGTTTTTT. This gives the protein CATILPLCVHEKLFF.

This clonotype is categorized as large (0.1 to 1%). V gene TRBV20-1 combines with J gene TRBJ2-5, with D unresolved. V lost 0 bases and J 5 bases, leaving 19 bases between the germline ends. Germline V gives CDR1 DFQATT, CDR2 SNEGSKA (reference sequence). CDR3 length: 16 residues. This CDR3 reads CSARDNLRADGETQYF. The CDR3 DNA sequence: TGCAGTGCTAGAGATAATTTAAGGGCGGACGGGGAGACCCAGTACTTC.

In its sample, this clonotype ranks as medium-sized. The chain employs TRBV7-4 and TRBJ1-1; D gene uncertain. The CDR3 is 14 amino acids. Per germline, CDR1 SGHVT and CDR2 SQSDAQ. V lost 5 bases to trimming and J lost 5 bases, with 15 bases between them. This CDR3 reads CASSQISGRTEAFF. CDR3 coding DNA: TGTGCCAGCAGCCAAATTTCGGGGAGAACTGAAGCTTTCTTT. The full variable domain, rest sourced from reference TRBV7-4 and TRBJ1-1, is GAGVSQSPRYKVAKRGRDVALRCDSISGHVTLYWYRQTLGQGSEVLTYSQSDAQRDKSGRPSGRFSAERPERSVSTLKIQRTEQGDSAVYLCASSQISGRTEAFFGQGTRLTVV.

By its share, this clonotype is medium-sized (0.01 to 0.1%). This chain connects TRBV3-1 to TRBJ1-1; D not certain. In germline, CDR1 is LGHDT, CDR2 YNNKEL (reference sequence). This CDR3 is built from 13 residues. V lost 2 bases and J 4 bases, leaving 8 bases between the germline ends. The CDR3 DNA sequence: TGTGCCAGCAGCCAAATCGATGGCACTGAAGCTTTCTTT. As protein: CASSQIDGTEAFF. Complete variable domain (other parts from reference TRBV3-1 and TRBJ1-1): DTAVSQTPKYLVTQMGNDKSIKCEQNLGHDTMYWYKQDSKKFLKIMFSYNNKELIINETVPNRFSPKSPDKAHLNLHINSLELGDSAVYFCASSQIDGTEAFFGQGTRLTVV.

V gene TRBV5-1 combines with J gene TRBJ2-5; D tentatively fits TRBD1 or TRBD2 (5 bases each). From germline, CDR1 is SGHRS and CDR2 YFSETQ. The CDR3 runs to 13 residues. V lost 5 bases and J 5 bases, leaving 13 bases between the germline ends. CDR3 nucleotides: TGCGCCAGCAGATGGGGCTCGGGGGAGACCCAGTACTTC. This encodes CASRWGSGETQYF.